The clone carrying this T cell receptor (beta chain) was seen just once. How the authors handled the data: Estimated nucleated cell counts came from reference gene primer amplification. This table comes from immunoSEQ multiplex PCR, and its TCRdb copy is limited to in-frame clones, with some not included. The DNA gave D and trimming, while V, J and clone size come from that table. The sample gives tens of thousands of clones, roughly 88% of which show up once; 4.8% is in the top ten. This sample was taken from a study of blood T cell repertoires in COVID-19. Germline values: CDR1 SGHNT, CDR2 YYREEE (reference sequence). The CDR3 length is 14 residues. The ends were cut back, 4 bases at V and 3 bases at J, with 13 bases in the middle.

The sequence came from a man aged 55-75 years with acute or convalescent COVID-19. The chain uses TRBV5-4 and TRBJ1-2, with D possibly matching TRBD1 (5 bases). Specimen: peripheral blood. CDR3 DNA: TGTGCCAGCAGCCTCGGACACAGTGACTATGGCTACACCTTC. Its translation is CASSLGHSDYGYTF.